The clone carrying this TCR beta chain was observed a handful of times. The CDR3 is 17 amino acids. The ends lost 8 bases at V and 2 bases at J; junction bases unmatched: 12. TCRdb fed the RT-PCR reads into MiXCR, producing one record per CDR3 protein. Altogether hundreds of thousands of distinct CDR3 sequences are present, approximately 14% being singletons, with the ten largest covering roughly 3.9%. The sequence was obtained from a female donor in good health, serving as a healthy control. Sequencing was done on a sample of memory CD4+ T cells from blood. The chain has TRBV12-3 or TRBV12-4 and TRBJ2-1; 10 nucleotides line up with TRBD1. The CDR3 nucleotides read TGTGCCAGCGACCCGGGACAGGGGTTGGCTACCTACAATGAGCAGTTCTTC. As protein: CASDPGQGLATYNEQFF.